This TCR beta chain derives from a study of shared clonotypes between healthy human individuals. Findings and caveats of the study: Among the subsets, naive ones generally showed larger estimated richness than memory ones.

Data came from immunoSEQ multiplex PCR; TCRdb stores just in-frame clones and leaves some out. The sample consists of 300,000 to 400,000 clones, 73% of them appearing once. Notes on this clone: Its cognate antigen is unknown.

CDR3 length: 9 amino acids. The V end was cut by 8 bases, the J end by 14 bases, with 10 bases between. Germline V gene lookup returns CDR1 SEHNR and CDR2 FQNEAQ (reference sequence). This receptor was taken from a man between 25 and 39 years old in good health. Sequencing input: memory CD4+ T cells sorted from blood. Subset of the sample: CD45RA-negative fraction. The chain is built from TRBV7-9 and TRBJ2-1; D gene unclear. The CDR3 region has the DNA TGTGCCAGCGAGCCCCGAGAGTTCTTC. Translation: CASEPREFF.